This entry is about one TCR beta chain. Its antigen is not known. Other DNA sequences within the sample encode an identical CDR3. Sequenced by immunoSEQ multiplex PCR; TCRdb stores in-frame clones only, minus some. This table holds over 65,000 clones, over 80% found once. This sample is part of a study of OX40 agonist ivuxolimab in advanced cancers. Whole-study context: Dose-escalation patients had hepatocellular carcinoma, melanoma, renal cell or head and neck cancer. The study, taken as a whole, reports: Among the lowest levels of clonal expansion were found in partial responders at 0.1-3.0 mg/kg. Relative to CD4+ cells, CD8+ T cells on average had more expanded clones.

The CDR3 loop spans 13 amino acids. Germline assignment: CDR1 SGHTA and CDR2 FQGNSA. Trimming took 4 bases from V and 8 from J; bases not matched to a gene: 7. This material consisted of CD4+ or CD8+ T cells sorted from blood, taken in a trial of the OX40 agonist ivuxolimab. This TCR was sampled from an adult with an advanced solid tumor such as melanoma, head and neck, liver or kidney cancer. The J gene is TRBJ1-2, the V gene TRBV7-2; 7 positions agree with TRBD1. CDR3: CASSSRQGGGYTF. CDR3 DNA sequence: TGTGCCAGCAGCTCGCGACAGGGTGGGGGCTACACCTTC.